Presented here are 28 T cell receptor beta chains from one specimen sequenced in a study of T cell responses to AZD1222 COVID-19 vaccine. Measured with immunoSEQ multiplex PCR; TCRdb has only the in-frame clones, and not every one. The table shows roughly 91,000 clones, with 90% occurring only once. This sample comprised peripheral blood, obtained on day 0 of AZD1222 vaccination. These receptors were collected from an adult in good health.

The V gene is TRBV4-1, the J gene TRBJ2-2; 7 bases agree with TRBD1. Losses at the gene ends were 2 bases for V and 2 bases for J; bases not matched to a gene: 8. The CDR3 is 17 amino acids. Germline CDR1 and CDR2: MGHRA and YSYEKL. The CDR3: CASSQRGLVTNTGELFF. The CDR3 coding sequence is TGCGCCAGCAGCCAAAGGGGGCTAGTTACCAACACCGGGGAGCTGTTTTTT.

This chain connects TRBV28 to TRBJ1-5, with D maybe TRBD1 (6 bases). Trimming shortened V by 3 bases and J by 0 bases, and 12 bases separated the two germline ends. This CDR3 spans 16 amino acids. Germline lookup yields CDR1 MDHEN and CDR2 SYDVKM. The CDR3 reads CASSFGGTNSNQPQHF. CDR3 coding DNA: TGTGCCAGCAGTTTTGGGGGGACAAATAGCAATCAGCCCCAGCATTTT.

The chain carries TRBV3-1 (or the pseudogene TRBV3-2) and TRBJ2-2; 12 bases align to TRBD2. Trimming took 4 bases from V and 0 from J; bases not matched to a gene: 6. The germline V gene has CDR1 LGHDT and CDR2 YNNKEL (reference sequence). This CDR3 is built from 18 residues. CDR3 loop: CASSLLAGGSANTGELFF. CDR3 DNA: TGTGCCAGCAGCCTACTAGCGGGGGGTTCCGCGAACACCGGGGAGCTGTTTTTT.

This chain connects TRBV6-5 to TRBJ1-3; D unclear. Trimming shortened V by 6 bases and J by 0 bases, and 12 bases separated the two germline ends. The CDR3 covers 15 residues. Per germline, CDR1 MNHEY and CDR2 SVGAGI. The CDR3 bases are TGTGCCAGCAGCTCCTCTTTCACCTCTGGAAACACCATATATTTT. Protein product: CASSSSFTSGNTIYF.

The V and J genes are TRBV4-1 and TRBJ1-2, with D maybe TRBD1 (5 bases). Germline V gene data show CDR1 as MGHRA and CDR2 as YSYEKL. This CDR3 region has 14 residues. The V and J ends lost 3 bases and 4 bases respectively, with 12 bases between them. The CDR3 is CASSQGPGVYGYTF. CDR3 DNA sequence: TGCGCCAGCAGCCAGGGGCCTGGGGTCTATGGCTACACCTTC.

To note about this clone: In the same sample, other DNA sequences code for this CDR3. The rearrangement uses TRBV3-1 (or the pseudogene TRBV3-2) and TRBJ1-2; no clear D gene. V lost 1 base and J 4 bases, leaving 7 bases between the germline ends. The CDR3 totals 13 residues. CDR1 and CDR2 from the germline V gene are LGHDT and YNNKEL (reference sequence). The CDR3 here is CASSQGQVYGYTF. CDR3 nucleotides: TGTGCCAGCAGCCAAGGTCAGGTCTATGGCTACACCTTC.

V and J are TRBV11-2 and TRBJ1-1; TRBD1 matches 8 bases. The J segment lost 2 bases and the V segment lost 4 bases, leaving 9 bases of the junction unmatched. Germline-derived CDR1 and CDR2 are SGHAT and FQNNGV. The CDR3 is 16 residues long. CDR3: CASSSTGGVGNTEAFF. In DNA form, the CDR3 reads TGTGCCAGCAGCTCAACAGGGGGGGTTGGAAACACTGAAGCTTTCTTT. The variable domain in full, completed from reference TRBV11-2 and TRBJ1-1, reads EAGVAQSPRYKIIEKRQSVAFWCNPISGHATLYWYQQILGQGPKLLIQFQNNGVVDDSQLPKDRFSAERLKGVDSTLKIQPAKLEDSAVYLCASSSTGGVGNTEAFFGQGTRLTVV.

The chain links TRBV5-1 to TRBJ1-2; D not certain. Trimming shortened V by 4 bases and J by 0 bases, and 13 bases separated the two germline ends. Germline V gene lookup returns CDR1 SGHRS and CDR2 YFSETQ. The CDR3 consists of 15 residues. CDR3: CASSTSTDTNYGYTF. For the CDR3, the DNA is TGCGCCAGCAGCACCTCGACGGATACTAACTATGGCTACACCTTC.

The V gene is TRBV6-5, the J gene TRBJ1-1, with 9 bases aligning to TRBD1. The germline V gene encodes CDR1 MNHEY and CDR2 SVGAGI. The CDR3 has 13 amino acids. The J segment lost 4 bases and the V segment lost 8 bases, leaving 5 bases of the junction unmatched. CDR3 amino acids: CASRQDRGTEAFF. For the CDR3, the DNA is TGTGCCAGCCGACAGGACAGGGGCACTGAAGCTTTCTTT.

The chain combines TRBV9 with TRBJ2-7; D possibly matches TRBD1 or TRBD2 (6 bases each). V lost 0 bases and J 2 bases, leaving 9 bases between the germline ends. This CDR3 has 14 amino acids. The germline CDR1 and CDR2 sequences are SGDLS and YYNGEE. CDR3 protein: CASSVDGGPYEQYF. As DNA, the CDR3 is TGTGCCAGCAGCGTAGACGGGGGCCCCTACGAGCAGTACTTC.

The chain is built from TRBV7-9 and TRBJ2-3; perhaps TRBD2 as D (6 bases). With 4 bases removed from V and 4 bases from J, the gap between germline ends came to 21 bases. The CDR3 is made up of 17 amino acids. CDR1 is SEHNR, CDR2 FQNEAQ, per germline (reference sequence). CDR3 DNA: TGTGCCAGCAGCTCCAGACTAGTCAGTAAGACTCCAGATACGCAGTATTTT. Translation gives CASSSRLVSKTPDTQYF.

The chain links TRBV11-1 to TRBJ2-2; D is perhaps TRBD2 (6 bases). CDR1 SGHAT and CDR2 FQDESV come from the germline V gene (reference sequence). Deletions cut 5 bases from V and 2 bases from J, with 12 bases between. The CDR3 contains 15 residues. For the CDR3, the DNA is TGTGCCAGCAGCCAGGAGGGCAGAAACACCGGGGAGCTGTTTTTT. It specifies CASSQEGRNTGELFF.

V usage is TRBV25-1 and J usage is TRBJ2-1; D might be TRBD1 (6 bases). The germline V gene encodes CDR1 MGHDK and CDR2 SYGVNS. The CDR3 covers 16 residues. The V end was cut by 3 bases, the J end by 7 bases, with 19 bases between. The CDR3 is CASSDAGDWTGNEQFF. The CDR3 DNA is TGTGCCAGCAGTGACGCAGGGGATTGGACGGGGAATGAGCAGTTCTTC.

The rearrangement links TRBV29-1 to TRBJ2-1; D is possibly TRBD1 or TRBD2 (6 bases each). This CDR3 has 14 residues. V was clipped by 1 base and J by 7 bases, with 14 bases between them. Germline V lookup: CDR1 SQVTM, CDR2 ANQGSEA. CDR3: CSVEGPGAGNEQFF. CDR3 coding DNA: TGCAGCGTTGAAGGGCCGGGGGCAGGGAATGAGCAGTTCTTC.

The chain's CDR3 is CASTNGMHGEAFF. DNA of the CDR3: TGTGCCAGCACCAACGGGATGCACGGTGAAGCTTTCTTT. The J gene is TRBJ1-1, the V gene TRBV12-3 or TRBV12-4; D unresolved. The V gene lost 7 bases and the J gene lost 7 bases, with 16 bases spanning the gap. This CDR3 has 13 residues.

The chain couples TRBV28 to TRBJ2-7, with D possibly being TRBD2 (5 bases). V was pared by 7 bases and J by 2 bases, with 15 bases between. There are 14 residues in the CDR3. CDR1 is MDHEN and CDR2 is SYDVKM in the germline V gene. The CDR3 loop reads CASNGGGRTYEQYF. The CDR3 DNA follows: TGTGCCAGCAACGGAGGCGGGCGGACCTACGAGCAGTACTTC. The variable domain in full, completed from reference TRBV28 and TRBJ2-7, reads DVKVTQSSRYLVKRTGEKVFLECVQDMDHENMFWYRQDPGLGLRLIYFSYDVKMKEKGDIPEGYSVSREKKERFSLILESASTNQTSMYLCASNGGGRTYEQYFGPGTRLTVT.

The J gene is TRBJ2-7, the V gene TRBV6-5, with D unresolved. CDR1 and CDR2 (germline): MNHEY, SVGAGI. Trimming took off 4 bases at V and 3 bases at J, with 13 bases between the two ends. The CDR3 runs to 14 residues. In DNA form, the CDR3 reads TGTGCCAGCAGTTCCCCCCCCGATAGCTACGAGCAGTACTTC. It is translated as CASSSPPDSYEQYF.

This sequence joins TRBV28 and TRBJ2-2; TRBD2 matches at 7 bases. Germline V gene sequence: CDR1 MDHEN, CDR2 SYDVKM. With V trimmed by 3 bases and J by 6 bases, 4 bases remained unmatched. This CDR3 is 14 amino acids long. CDR3 residues: CASSFGLVAGELFF. For the CDR3, the DNA is TGTGCCAGCAGTTTCGGACTAGTTGCCGGGGAGCTGTTTTTT.

The V gene is TRBV28, the J gene TRBJ1-1; unclear D gene. The CDR3 totals 12 residues. V was shortened by 2 bases and J by 7 bases, with 8 bases between the two germline ends. Per germline, CDR1 MDHEN and CDR2 SYDVKM. As DNA, the CDR3 is TGTGCCAGCAGTTTAAGGGAACGTGAAGCTTTCTTT. Encoded protein: CASSLREREAFF. The entire variable domain, with the rest obtained from reference TRBV28 and TRBJ1-1, is as follows: DVKVTQSSRYLVKRTGEKVFLECVQDMDHENMFWYRQDPGLGLRLIYFSYDVKMKEKGDIPEGYSVSREKKERFSLILESASTNQTSMYLCASSLREREAFFGQGTRLTVV.

The chain has TRBV4-1 and TRBJ1-4, with 8 bases fitting TRBD1. The CDR3 is made up of 15 amino acids. The germline CDR1 and CDR2 sequences are MGHRA and YSYEKL. The V gene end was trimmed by 3 bases and the J gene end by 6 bases; junction bases not matched to a gene: 6. The CDR3 DNA is TGCGCCAGCAGCCAGGAGACAGGGGCACATGAAAAACTGTTTTTT. It translates to CASSQETGAHEKLFF.

The chain links TRBV12-3 or TRBV12-4 to TRBJ2-7; D might be TRBD1 (5 bases). V lost 3 bases and J lost 6, with 6 bases in between. The CDR3 extends over 11 amino acids. CDR3: CASSLGREQYF. The CDR3 coding sequence is TGTGCCAGCAGTTTGGGGCGCGAGCAGTACTTC.

V gene TRBV5-4 combines with J gene TRBJ1-1; D gene uncertain. With 4 bases removed from V and 0 bases from J, the gap between germline ends came to 10 bases. Per the germline V gene, CDR1 is SGHNT and CDR2 is YYREEE (reference sequence). The CDR3 runs 14 residues. For the CDR3, the DNA is TGTGCCAGCAGCAACCACGGGGTGAACACTGAAGCTTTCTTT. As protein: CASSNHGVNTEAFF.

This clone occurred a few times. V gene TRBV7-3 combines with J gene TRBJ2-1; no reliable D call. V was pared by 5 bases and J by 9 bases, with 20 bases between. From germline, CDR1 is SGHTA and CDR2 FQGTGA. The CDR3 contains 15 residues. The CDR3 spells CASSPAASMKSEQFF. The CDR3 DNA is TGTGCCAGCAGCCCTGCGGCCTCTATGAAAAGTGAGCAGTTCTTC.

CDR3 in amino acids: CATSDATVNGYTF. The CDR3 nucleotides are TGTGCCACCAGTGATGCGACAGTCAATGGCTACACCTTC. This chain joins TRBV24-1 and TRBJ1-2; D is perhaps TRBD1 (5 bases). The CDR3 totals 13 residues. V dropped 3 bases and J dropped 6 bases, with 10 bases sitting between them. Germline V gives CDR1 KGHDR, CDR2 SFDVKD.

This chain uses TRBV27 with TRBJ2-2; 12 bases are a match to TRBD2. This CDR3 contains 17 residues. The ends lost 5 bases at V and 6 bases at J; junction bases unmatched: 10. Germline V lookup: CDR1 MNHEY, CDR2 SMNVEV (reference sequence). CDR3 DNA sequence: TGTGCCAGCAGTACGTTGATGACTAGCGGGAGCGCCGGGGAGCTGTTTTTT. Translated: CASSTLMTSGSAGELFF.

This chain joins TRBV9 and TRBJ2-3, with TRBD1 as a possible D gene (6 bases). Germline CDR1 reads SGDLS; CDR2 reads YYNGEE. CDR3 length: 16 amino acids. V was cut by 4 bases and J by 0 bases, with 15 bases left in between. Here the CDR3 reads CASSRHGTGSTDTQYF. CDR3 bases: TGTGCCAGCAGCCGCCACGGTACAGGGAGCACAGATACGCAGTATTTT.

This rearrangement joins TRBV27 to TRBJ2-3; D perhaps matches TRBD2 (6 bases). The germline CDR1 and CDR2 sequences are MNHEY and SMNVEV (reference sequence). V lost 2 bases, J lost 8 bases, and 14 bases lay in between. The CDR3 runs to 14 residues. The CDR3 sequence: CASSLLLALGTQYF. The CDR3 DNA follows: TGTGCCAGCAGTTTACTACTAGCTCTGGGTACGCAGTATTTT.

The chain is built from TRBV7-8 and TRBJ1-2; D not certain. Germline V gene data show CDR1 as SGHVS and CDR2 as FQNEAQ. This CDR3 is 14 amino acids long. Trimming cost V 1 base and J 1 base, with 7 bases left between them. This CDR3 is CASSLGGFNYGYTF. The CDR3 DNA reads TGTGCCAGCAGCTTAGGAGGGTTTAACTATGGCTACACCTTC.